Listed below are T cell receptor beta chains from one sample, sequenced in a study of shared clonotypes between healthy human individuals. The protocol was immunoSEQ multiplex PCR, while the TCRdb copy is restricted to in-frame clones and leaves out a portion. Of roughly 1.4 million clones detected, approximately 98.5% appear once; the ten largest clones hold roughly 0.35%. Sequenced: naive CD4+ T cells sorted from blood. These receptors were collected from a young man in good health. CDR3s leave out the opening cysteine and the closing phenylalanine or tryptophan. Fields, in order: clone size, V gene, CDR3 protein. Part of the rows lack a size; the others show once, few, many or a class for expanded clones.

>.|TRBV5-1
ASSFPGGPGTEAF
>.|TRBV29-1
SVVGGSQETQY
>.|TRBV7-9
ASSLGAGGRDEQF
>.|TRBV2
ASSATGHSGANVLT
>.|TRBV2
ASRGRQGVNTQY
>.|TRBV9
ASSVGAGATDTQY
>.|TRBV5-4
ASSTALPRYEQY
>.|TRBV28
ASSSWTIT
>.|TRBV9
ASSAQALWAVGETQY
>.|TRBV9
ASSAGTGGVDTEAF
>.|TRBV7-6
ASSSGPSGRATHEQY
>.|TRBV14
ASSQAFPGQEHT
>.|TRBV11-2
ASSLLIQGAGTGELF
>once|TRBV5-1
ASSTGGNNEQF
>.|TRBV5-1
ASSLEGTGTGGTQY
>.|TRBV5-1
ASSFGVQGVNEQY
>.|TRBV5-5
ASSLDSGRESQETQY
>.|TRBV12-5
ASAQGARETQY
>.|TRBV6-5
ASSYGTHIHYEQY
>.|TRBV30
AWSSLGLAGADTQY
>.|TRBV7-2
ASSPRQIYNEQF
>.|TRBV5-1
ASSSGAQLYEQY
>.|TRBV12-5
ASGPGLAGGMDEQF
>.|TRBV5-1
ASAKGYSGNTIY
>.|TRBV7-9
ASSLGLAHEAF
>.|TRBV6-1
ASSETGRSNQPQH
>.|TRBV6-5
ASSYSKGVGNTIY
>.|TRBV5-1
ASSFPLSEQF
>.|TRBV9
ASSVTSGRAGEQY
>.|TRBV18
ASSPARGRPFIANYGYT
>.|TRBV9
ASSVGGQGKAF
>once|TRBV18
ASGGNLATDTQY
>.|TRBV2
ASSLGAGRSTEAF
>.|TRBV6-1
ASSRLAGGNEQF
>.|TRBV18
ASSPIQGVFDNEQF